Presented here are 14 T cell receptor beta chains from one specimen sequenced in a study of breast tumors, draining lymph nodes, adjacent tissues. TCRdb called the multiplex PCR reads again in MiXCR, with one record for every CDR3 protein. Counted here are some 130,000 distinct CDR3 sequences, less than 25% occurring once; the ten biggest clones make up roughly 2%. Samples came from axillary lymph nodes draining the breast cancer. Sequencing was performed on axillary lymph node tissue. Source of these receptors: a female donor with breast cancer. Some clones in this sample may be carry-over from other donors' samples.

Concerning this clonotype itself: A read error is possible here, since a much larger clone lies one base away. The chain employs TRBV5-1 and TRBJ2-7; tentative D call: TRBD2 (6 bases). Germline CDR1 SGHRS, CDR2 YFSETQ. Trimming took 6 bases from V and 2 from J, leaving 15 bases between them. CDR3 length equals 14 residues. The CDR3 sequence is CASKGGRGAYEQYF. Written as DNA, the CDR3 is TGCGCCAGCAAAGGAGGGCGGGGCGCCTACGAGCAGTACTTC. The full variable domain, with the rest looked up from reference TRBV5-1 and TRBJ2-7, is KAGVTQTPRYLIKTRGQQVTLSCSPISGHRSVSWYQQTPGQGLQFLFEYFSETQRNKGNFPGRFSGRQFSNSRSEMNVSTLELGDSALYLCASKGGRGAYEQYFGPGTRLTVT.

This clonotype came up many times. J is TRBJ2-1 and V is TRBV5-8, with unresolved D. The CDR3 consists of 13 residues. Looked up from germline, CDR1 is SGHTS and CDR2 is YDEGEE. V was shortened by 0 bases and J by 7 bases, with 8 bases between the two germline ends. The CDR3 loop reads CASSLAVGNEQFF. The CDR3, as DNA: TGTGCCAGCAGCTTGGCCGTGGGGAATGAGCAGTTCTTC.

Regarding this clonotype: The CDR3 does not end in the conserved phenylalanine or tryptophan, so this is likely a read error. This chain uses TRBV6-1 with TRBJ1-4; TRBD1 agrees at 9 bases. CDR3 length equals 20 residues. In germline, CDR1 is MNHNS, CDR2 SASEGT. The CDR3 sequence is CAISLGQGKGGLATNEKLFS. The DNA of the CDR3 is TGTGCCATCAGTCTTGGACAGGGGAAAGGGGGGCTTGCAACTAATGAAAAACTGTTTTCT.

As for this clonotype: A much larger clone is a single base away; this may be a read error. The chain recombines TRBV19 with TRBJ1-2; possible D gene TRBD1, 5 bases. CDR3 length equals 13 residues. V was pared by 11 bases and J by 2 bases, with 15 bases between. The germline V gene encodes CDR1 LNHDA and CDR2 SQIVND (reference sequence). CDR3 DNA sequence: TGTGCCGGTACTCAGGGCGAAAACTATGGCTACACCTTC. It codes for CAGTQGENYGYTF.

This clonotype was picked up many times. The gene calls are TRBV30 and TRBJ1-2, with TRBD1 matching 7 bases. Trimming at V came to 2 bases and at J to 4 bases, leaving 7 bases not matched to a gene. CDR1 and CDR2 (germline): GTSNPN, SVGIG (reference sequence). CDR3 length: 14 residues. Here the CDR3 DNA reads TGTGCCTGGAGTTCCAAGAAGGGGGCCTATGGCTACACCTTC. Translating it yields CAWSSKKGAYGYTF.

The V call is TRBV28, the J call TRBJ2-1; D tentatively reads TRBD1 or TRBD2 (5 bases each). Deletions cut 4 bases from V and 8 bases from J, with 18 bases between. The germline gives CDR1 MDHEN, CDR2 SYDVKM. This CDR3 comprises 15 residues. The DNA for the CDR3 is TGTGCCAGCAGTTCCATGGGGACGGGGATGGATGAGCAGTTCTTC. It is translated as CASSSMGTGMDEQFF.

This rearrangement joins TRBV5-8 to TRBJ1-4; the D is unclear. The V and J ends lost 2 bases and 8 bases respectively, with 10 bases between them. Looked up from germline, CDR1 is SGHTS and CDR2 is YDEGEE. The CDR3 runs to 13 residues. The CDR3 region is CASSFVGNEKLFF. Here the CDR3 DNA reads TGTGCCAGCAGCTTTGTGGGGAACGAAAAACTGTTTTTT. The full variable domain, completed using reference TRBV5-8 and TRBJ1-4, is EAGVTQSPTHLIKTRGQQATLRCSPISGHTSVYWYQQALGLGLQFLLWYDEGEERNRGNFPPRFSGRQFPNYSSELNVNALELEDSALYLCASSFVGNEKLFFGSGTQLSVL.

J is TRBJ1-5 and V is TRBV13; no firm D call. V dropped 0 bases and J dropped 3 bases, with 6 bases sitting between them. The germline V gene encodes CDR1 PRHDT and CDR2 FYEKMQ (reference sequence). The CDR3 loop spans 14 amino acids. Written as DNA, the CDR3 is TGTGCCAGCAGCTTAGGGCGGGTCAATCAGCCCCAGCATTTT. Residues: CASSLGRVNQPQHF.

This clonotype was seen many times. The V call is TRBV4-2, the J call TRBJ1-2; 9 positions agree with TRBD1. The CDR3 has 15 amino acids. V was pared by 3 bases and J by 2 bases, with 4 bases of the junction left unmatched. Per the germline V gene, CDR1 is LGHNA and CDR2 is YNFKEQ. The CDR3 reads CASSQQTGGNYGYTF. The CDR3 DNA is TGTGCCAGCAGCCAGCAAACAGGGGGCAACTATGGCTACACCTTC.

This clonotype has ten or more counts. The rearrangement links TRBV4-1 to TRBJ1-2; D may be TRBD1 (5 bases). Trimming pared 1 base from V and 4 bases from J, leaving 10 bases between. Per germline, CDR1 MGHRA and CDR2 YSYEKL. The CDR3 spans 14 residues. This CDR3 is CASSQGPGTYGYTF. The CDR3 bases are TGCGCCAGCAGCCAAGGACCAGGGACCTATGGCTACACCTTC.

J is TRBJ1-4 and V is TRBV3-1; D is unresolved. CDR3 length equals 12 residues. From germline, CDR1 is LGHDT and CDR2 YNNKEL (reference sequence). Trimming took 7 bases from V and 3 from J, leaving 6 bases between them. CDR3 region: CASNSANEKLFF. CDR3 DNA sequence: TGTGCCAGCAACAGCGCTAATGAAAAACTGTTTTTT.

This clonotype occurred many times. V is TRBV7-6 and J is TRBJ2-1, with 8 bases fitting TRBD2. The trim removed 2 bases at V and 6 bases at J, leaving 6 bases unmatched. The CDR3 contains 15 residues. Germline CDR1 SGHVS, CDR2 FNYEAQ. CDR3 nucleotide sequence: TGTGCCAGCAGCTTAACAGGACTAGCCCTCAATGAGCAGTTCTTC. This sequence encodes CASSLTGLALNEQFF.

About this clonotype: In this CDR3 the conserved last residue, phenylalanine or tryptophan, is missing, so a read error is likely. This chain joins TRBV10-3 and TRBJ1-2; TRBD1 is a possible D gene (6 bases). The CDR3 extends over 15 amino acids. The germline gives CDR1 ENHRY, CDR2 SYGVKD. CDR3 sequence: CAISEFGRGNYRYTV. In nucleotides, the CDR3 is TGTGCCATCAGTGAGTTTGGCAGGGGAAACTATCGCTACACCGTC.

In its sample, this clonotype was seen once. Its ends do not fully match the called genes, so a read error is possible. The rearrangement uses TRBV6-6 and TRBJ2-1; possible D gene TRBD2, 7 bases. Germline V gene sequence: CDR1 MNHNY, CDR2 SVGAGI (reference sequence). The CDR3 contains 14 residues. DNA for the CDR3: TGTGCCAGCGGGTCCACAGGGAGGGACAATGAGCAGATCTTC. It specifies CASGSTGRDNEQIF.